This TCR beta chain was captured in a study of cytomegalovirus exposure and HLA in healthy donors. Regarding the study as a whole: Presence/absence analyses treated sequencing depth as roughly uniform across donors.

Germline assignment: CDR1 MNHEY and CDR2 SMNVEV (reference sequence). CDR3 size: 15 residues. Trimming removed 1 base from V and 0 bases from J, with 9 bases in between. A note on this clone: Its specificity is unknown.

Amplification used 60 Vbeta primers and 13 Jbeta primers. Only in-frame clones appear in the TCRdb table, and some are missing; sequencing was by immunoSEQ multiplex PCR. The sample lists about 180,000 clones, roughly 88% occurring once. The chain employs TRBV27 and TRBJ1-2; tentatively, D is TRBD1 (5 bases). This clonotype originated in a girl aged 2 to 10 in good health and CMV-seropositive. Sequencing used PBMCs. The CDR3 sequence: CASSLFPGPNYGYTF. The CDR3 region has the DNA TGTGCCAGCAGTTTATTTCCAGGGCCTAACTATGGCTACACCTTC.